The present T cell receptor beta chain was sequenced within a study of blood T cell repertoires in COVID-19 (TCRdb year 2020). A note on the overall study: Collaborator samples came from the United States, Italy and Spain and covered acute and convalescent phases of COVID-19. Samples were obtained from the ongoing ImmuneRACE study (first 160 participants) and from 1,200 or so subjects provided by 6 global collaborators. A freely available public database, intended as a resource for researchers studying the immune response to SARS-CoV-2, is where the repertoires were released. The prospective study material was composed of cDNA or gDNA derived from T cells, B-cell-depleted T cells, or PBMCs. HLA class I and class II types, where available, came from metadata supplied by the sample provider rather than from assay-based typing. Deeply sampled blood TCRbeta repertoires from subjects exposed to, actively infected with, or recovered from COVID-19 were included in the dataset. Nearly every sample came with metadata listing a de-identified subject ID, COVID-19 status, age in years and sex. Results and caveats for the whole study, not just this receptor: How much clinical and demographic metadata was included differed by source and by participant, and the metadata was provided uncurated.

TCRbeta CDR3 regions were amplified from genomic DNA using the immunoSEQ Assay, a bias-controlled multiplex PCR. Processing in the source paper ran as follows. Nucleated cell counts per sample were estimated from amplification of reference gene primers within the assay. To quantify the absolute abundance of each unique TCRbeta CDR3 rearrangement, sequence reads were collapsed and filtered. Productive Simpson clonality was computed per sample as the square root of Simpson's diversity index over productive rearrangements. Drawn from immuneACCESS, this table holds only the in-frame rearrangements with V and J called that TCRdb kept. Clones are partly lost; checked studies trace under half to an unresolved V gene and leave the rest unexplained. Clone size and the V and J calls come from that table; the DNA yielded D and trimming. The sample has 160,000 or so clones on record, approximately 90% of them singletons. Of the sample, under 5% falls within the top ten clones.

As for this clone: The antigen this receptor binds is unknown. No base quality information exists; no much larger clone differs at one position.

Trimming removed 0 bases from V and 2 bases from J, leaving 13 bases between the germline ends. CDR1 is given as LGHNA and CDR2 as YSLEER, both from the germline V gene. The CDR3 sequence holds 17 residues, the cysteine and phenylalanine included. Just the 51-base CDR3 DNA is kept, in frame starting at base 1. A second Seattle source provided samples from volunteer blood donors who had recovered from COVID-19. Whole blood was collected in K2EDTA tubes by collaborating institutions according to the institutions' own protocols. For TCRbeta analysis, collaborator samples were shipped as frozen whole blood, as isolated PBMCs, or as DNA extracted from either sample type.

The chain uses TRBV4-3 and TRBJ1-4; TRBD1 is perhaps the D gene, given 6 matching bases. The sequence came from a woman aged 55-75 years who had recovered from COVID-19. Source material: peripheral blood. CDR3 protein: CASSQELRGGTNEKLFF. The DNA sequence is TGCGCCAGCAGCCAAGAGTTAAGGGGGGGGACTAATGAAAAACTGTTTTTT.